This T cell receptor beta chain comes out of a study of regulatory T cells in long-lasting Graves disease. TCR beta libraries were built with iRepertoire HTBI primers and Arm-PCR of CDR3 regions. TCRdb recomputed calls from the multiplex PCR reads with MiXCR, one row per CDR3 protein. Of 300,000 to 400,000 distinct CDR3 sequences listed, 16% are singletons. Remarks on this clonotype: A far larger clone is just one base off, so this is likely a read error.

The time point: newly diagnosed GD, antithyroid drugs for less than 3 months. With RNA extracted from PBMCs as input, the TCR library was made. In addition, the sample was reused for a study of T cells in Graves' hyperthyroidism and ophthalmopathy. That report notes: The model predicted ophthalmopathy a median approximately six months before onset.

The material sequenced was peripheral blood mononuclear cells (PBMCs), taken at new diagnosis, from a patient treated with antithyroid drugs. The source is a man between 40 and 49 years old with Graves disease.

DNA of the CDR3: TGTGCCAGCTCACCGGGACAGCGGAACTACGAGCAGTTCTTC. Residues: CASSPGQRNYEQFF. The chain couples TRBV18 to TRBJ2-1; TRBD1 aligns across 7 bases. The V gene's germline CDR1 is KGHSH and CDR2 LQKENI. The CDR3 length is 14 residues. With V trimmed by 3 bases and J by 10 bases, 9 bases remained unmatched.